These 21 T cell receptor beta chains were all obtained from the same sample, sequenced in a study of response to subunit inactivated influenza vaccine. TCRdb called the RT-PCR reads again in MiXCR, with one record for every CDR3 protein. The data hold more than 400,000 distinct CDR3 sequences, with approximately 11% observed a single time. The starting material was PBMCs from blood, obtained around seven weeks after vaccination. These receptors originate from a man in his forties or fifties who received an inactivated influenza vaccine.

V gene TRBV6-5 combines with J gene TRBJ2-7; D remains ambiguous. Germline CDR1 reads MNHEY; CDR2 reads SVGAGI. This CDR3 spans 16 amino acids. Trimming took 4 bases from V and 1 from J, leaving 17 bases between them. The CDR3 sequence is CASSFSRHGGSYEQYF. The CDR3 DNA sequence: TGTGCCAGCAGTTTTTCCCGCCACGGTGGGTCCTACGAGCAGTACTTC.

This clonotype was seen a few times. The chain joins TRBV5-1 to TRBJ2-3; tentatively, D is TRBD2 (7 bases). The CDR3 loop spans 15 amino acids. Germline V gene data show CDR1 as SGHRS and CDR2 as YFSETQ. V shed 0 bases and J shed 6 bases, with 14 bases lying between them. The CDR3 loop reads CASSLAAGEGDTQYF. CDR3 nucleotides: TGCGCCAGCAGCTTGGCGGCAGGGGAGGGGGATACGCAGTATTTT.

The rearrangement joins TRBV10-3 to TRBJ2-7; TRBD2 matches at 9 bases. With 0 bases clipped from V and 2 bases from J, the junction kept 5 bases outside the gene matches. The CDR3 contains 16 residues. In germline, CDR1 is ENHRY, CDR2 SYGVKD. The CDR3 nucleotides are TGTGCCATCAGTGAGTCGACGGGCGGGAGGGCCTACGAGCAGTACTTC. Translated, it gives CAISESTGGRAYEQYF.

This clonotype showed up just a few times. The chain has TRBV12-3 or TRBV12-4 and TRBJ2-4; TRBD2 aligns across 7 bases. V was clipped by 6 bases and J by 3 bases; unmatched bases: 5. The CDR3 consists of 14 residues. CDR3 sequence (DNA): TGTGCCAGCAGCGAAGGGAGGGGCAAAAACATTCAGTACTTC. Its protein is CASSEGRGKNIQYF.

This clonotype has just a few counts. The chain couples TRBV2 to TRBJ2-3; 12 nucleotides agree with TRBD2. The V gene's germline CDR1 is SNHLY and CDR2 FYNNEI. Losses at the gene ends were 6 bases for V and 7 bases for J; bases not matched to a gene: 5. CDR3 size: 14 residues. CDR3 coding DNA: TGTGCCAGCAGACGGACTAGCGGGGATAATACGCAGTATTTT. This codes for CASRRTSGDNTQYF. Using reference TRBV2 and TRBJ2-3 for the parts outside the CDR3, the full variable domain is EPEVTQTPSHQVTQMGQEVILRCVPISNHLYFYWYRQILGQKVEFLVSFYNNEISEKSEIFDDQFSVERPDGSNFTLKIRSTKLEDSAMYFCASRRTSGDNTQYFGPGTRLTVL.

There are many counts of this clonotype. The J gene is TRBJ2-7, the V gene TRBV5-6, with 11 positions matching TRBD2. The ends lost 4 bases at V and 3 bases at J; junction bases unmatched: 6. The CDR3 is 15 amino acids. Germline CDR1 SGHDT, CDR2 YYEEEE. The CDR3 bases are TGTGCCAGCAGCGGTAGCGGGAGGGCCTTCTACGAGCAGTACTTC. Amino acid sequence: CASSGSGRAFYEQYF.

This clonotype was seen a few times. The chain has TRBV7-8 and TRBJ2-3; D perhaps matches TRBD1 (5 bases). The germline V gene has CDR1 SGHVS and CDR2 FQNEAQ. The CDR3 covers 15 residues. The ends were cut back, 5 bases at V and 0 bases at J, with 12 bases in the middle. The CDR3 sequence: CASSQQVTSTDTQYF. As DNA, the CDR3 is TGTGCCAGCAGCCAACAGGTGACTAGCACAGATACGCAGTATTTT.

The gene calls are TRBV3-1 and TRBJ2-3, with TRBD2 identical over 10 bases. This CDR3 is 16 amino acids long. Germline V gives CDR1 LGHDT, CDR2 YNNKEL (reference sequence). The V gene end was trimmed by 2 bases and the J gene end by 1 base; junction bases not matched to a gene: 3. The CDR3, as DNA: TGTGCCAGCAGCCAATTAGCGGGGGGCCGCACAGATACGCAGTATTTT. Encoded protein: CASSQLAGGRTDTQYF.

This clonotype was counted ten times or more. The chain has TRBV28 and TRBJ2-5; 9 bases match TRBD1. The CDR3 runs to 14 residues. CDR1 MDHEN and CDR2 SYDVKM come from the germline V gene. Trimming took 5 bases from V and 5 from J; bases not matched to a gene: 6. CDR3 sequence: CASSLDRGFETQYF. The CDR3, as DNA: TGTGCCAGCAGTCTGGACAGGGGCTTCGAGACCCAGTACTTC. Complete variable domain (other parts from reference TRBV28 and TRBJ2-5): DVKVTQSSRYLVKRTGEKVFLECVQDMDHENMFWYRQDPGLGLRLIYFSYDVKMKEKGDIPEGYSVSREKKERFSLILESASTNQTSMYLCASSLDRGFETQYFGPGTRLLVL.

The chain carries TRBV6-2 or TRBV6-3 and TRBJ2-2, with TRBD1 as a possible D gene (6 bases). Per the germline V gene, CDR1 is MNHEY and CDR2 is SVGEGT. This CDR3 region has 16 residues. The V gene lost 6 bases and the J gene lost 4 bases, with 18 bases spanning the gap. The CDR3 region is CASSSNRVLSTGELFF. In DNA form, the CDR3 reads TGTGCCAGCAGCTCAAACAGGGTACTCTCCACCGGGGAGCTGTTTTTT.

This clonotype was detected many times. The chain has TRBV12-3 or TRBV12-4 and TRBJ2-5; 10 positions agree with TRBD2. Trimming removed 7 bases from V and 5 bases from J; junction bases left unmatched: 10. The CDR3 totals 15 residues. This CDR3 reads CASTKAGGPGETQYF. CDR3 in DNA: TGTGCCAGCACCAAAGCGGGAGGGCCAGGGGAGACCCAGTACTTC.

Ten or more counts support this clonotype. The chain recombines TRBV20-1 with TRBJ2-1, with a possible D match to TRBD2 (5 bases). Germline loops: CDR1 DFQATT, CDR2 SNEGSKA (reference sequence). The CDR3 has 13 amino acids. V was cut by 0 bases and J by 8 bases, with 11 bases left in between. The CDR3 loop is CSARDSLAYEQFF. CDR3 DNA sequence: TGCAGTGCTAGAGATTCGCTAGCATATGAGCAGTTCTTC.

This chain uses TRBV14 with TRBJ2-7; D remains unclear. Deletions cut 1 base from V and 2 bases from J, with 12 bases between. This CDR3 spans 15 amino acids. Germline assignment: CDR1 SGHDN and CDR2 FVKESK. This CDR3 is CASSQVGARPYEQYF. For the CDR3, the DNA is TGTGCCAGCAGCCAAGTAGGCGCCCGACCCTACGAGCAGTACTTC.

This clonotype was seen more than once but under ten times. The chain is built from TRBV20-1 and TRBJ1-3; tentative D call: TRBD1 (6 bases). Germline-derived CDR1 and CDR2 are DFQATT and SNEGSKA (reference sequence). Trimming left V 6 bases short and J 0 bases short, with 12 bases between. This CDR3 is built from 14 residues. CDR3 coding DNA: TGCAGTGCGAGCCGGGACAACTCTGGAAACACCATATATTTT. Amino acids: CSASRDNSGNTIYF.

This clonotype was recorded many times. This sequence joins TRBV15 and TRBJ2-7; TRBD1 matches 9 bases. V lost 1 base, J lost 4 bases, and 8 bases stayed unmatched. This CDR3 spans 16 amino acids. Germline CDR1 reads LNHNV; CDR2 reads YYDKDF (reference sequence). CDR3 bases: TGTGCCACCAGCAGAGGGTCTGTGGACAGGGGTTACGAGCAGTACTTC. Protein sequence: CATSRGSVDRGYEQYF. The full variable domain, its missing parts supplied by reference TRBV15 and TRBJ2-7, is DAMVIQNPRYQVTQFGKPVTLSCSQTLNHNVMYWYQQKSSQAPKLLFHYYDKDFNNEADTPDNFQSRRPNTSFCFLDIRSPGLGDTAMYLCATSRGSVDRGYEQYFGPGTRLTVT.

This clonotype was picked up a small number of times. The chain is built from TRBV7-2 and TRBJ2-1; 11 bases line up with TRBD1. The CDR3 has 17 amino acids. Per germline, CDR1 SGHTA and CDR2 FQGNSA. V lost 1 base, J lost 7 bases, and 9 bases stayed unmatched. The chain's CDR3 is CASSLVAGTGGMNEQFF. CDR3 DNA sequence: TGTGCCAGCAGCTTAGTGGCCGGGACAGGGGGTATGAATGAGCAGTTCTTC. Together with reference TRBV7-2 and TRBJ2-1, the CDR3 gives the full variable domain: GAGVSQSPSNKVTEKGKDVELRCDPISGHTALYWYRQSLGQGLEFLIYFQGNSAPDKSGLPSDRFSAERTGGSVSTLTIQRTQQEDSAVYLCASSLVAGTGGMNEQFFGPGTRLTVL.

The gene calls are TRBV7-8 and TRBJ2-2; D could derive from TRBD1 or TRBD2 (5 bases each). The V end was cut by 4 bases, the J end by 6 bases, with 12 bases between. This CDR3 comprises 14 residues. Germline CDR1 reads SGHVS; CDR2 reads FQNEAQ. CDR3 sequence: CASSSGPSPGELFF. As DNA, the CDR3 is TGTGCCAGCAGCTCGGGACCGAGCCCCGGGGAGCTGTTTTTT.

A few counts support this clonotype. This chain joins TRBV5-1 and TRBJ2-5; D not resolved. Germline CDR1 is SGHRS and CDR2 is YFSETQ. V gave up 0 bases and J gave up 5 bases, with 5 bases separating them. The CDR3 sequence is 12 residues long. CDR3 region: CASSLALETQYF. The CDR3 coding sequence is TGCGCCAGCAGCTTGGCCCTGGAGACCCAGTACTTC.

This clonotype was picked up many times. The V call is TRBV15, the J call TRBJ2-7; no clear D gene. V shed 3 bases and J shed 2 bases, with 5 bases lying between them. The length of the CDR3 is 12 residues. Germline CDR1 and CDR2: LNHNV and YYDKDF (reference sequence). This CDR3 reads CATSSRPYEQYF. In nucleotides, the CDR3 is TGTGCCACCAGCAGTCGGCCCTACGAGCAGTACTTC.

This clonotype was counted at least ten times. CDR3 residues: CASSSHASRASSYNEQFF. The CDR3 nucleotides read TGTGCCAGCAGTTCCCATGCAAGCAGAGCGAGCTCCTACAATGAGCAGTTCTTC. V and J are TRBV6-5 and TRBJ2-1; D not resolved. The CDR3 totals 18 residues. V was shortened by 4 bases and J by 0 bases, with 19 bases between the two germline ends. Germline V gives CDR1 MNHEY, CDR2 SVGAGI.

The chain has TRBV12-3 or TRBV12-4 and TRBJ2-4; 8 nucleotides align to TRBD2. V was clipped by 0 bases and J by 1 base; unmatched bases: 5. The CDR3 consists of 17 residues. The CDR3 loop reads CASSLASGGRAKNIQYF. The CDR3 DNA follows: TGTGCCAGCAGTTTAGCGTCGGGCGGGAGGGCCAAAAACATTCAGTACTTC.